This note documents a single TCR beta chain sequence. This specimen comes from a study of blood T cell repertoires in COVID-19. While infection was still active, Seattle patients were enrolled and then followed longitudinally. The protocol was immunoSEQ multiplex PCR, while the TCRdb copy is restricted to in-frame clones and leaves out a portion. The repertoire holds 330,000 or so clones, with about 91% as singletons. Per germline, CDR1 KGHDR and CDR2 SFDVKD. The CDR3 contains 18 residues. Germline trimming cut 5 bases from V and 9 bases from J; bases unmatched to any gene: 14. The sequence came from a man younger than 45 with COVID-19, enrolled during active disease. The chain uses TRBV24-1 and TRBJ2-1; 14 nucleotides match TRBD2. Input material: peripheral blood. CDR3 in DNA: TGTGCCACCAGTGGCTACTCCCCGGGACTAGCGGGAGACGGTGAGCAGTTCTTC. It encodes CATSGYSPGLAGDGEQFF.